One and the same sample provided the 14 T cell receptor beta chains below, sequenced in a study of blood T cells in healthy people across ages. The use of a sample-barcoded 5' primer and a J-beta primer mix characterized a second PCR of 7 to 11 cycles. TCRdb itself ran the 5' RACE reads through MiXCR, one entry per CDR3 protein. The profile shows 1.5 million to 2 million distinct CDR3 sequences, about 50% of them singletons. The specimen was blood. The receptors originated from a woman in her 40s in good health.

The chain combines TRBV27 with TRBJ2-6, with 7 positions matching TRBD1. V lost 4 bases to trimming and J lost 0 bases; unmatched junction nucleotides: 9. From germline, CDR1 is MNHEY and CDR2 SMNVEV (reference sequence). The CDR3 consists of 18 residues. CDR3 loop: CASSWKGGLHSGANVLTF. Here the CDR3 DNA reads TGTGCCAGCAGTTGGAAAGGGGGCCTTCACTCTGGGGCCAACGTCCTGACTTTC.

This clonotype has just one count. CDR3 amino acids: CASSFPGTGGDEQFF. The CDR3 bases are TGTGCCAGCAGCTTTCCCGGGACAGGGGGGGATGAGCAGTTCTTC. The chain has TRBV7-8 and TRBJ2-1; TRBD1 aligns across 11 bases. This CDR3 has 15 residues. V lost 3 bases to trimming and J lost 8 bases; unmatched junction nucleotides: 6. Looked up from germline, CDR1 is SGHVS and CDR2 is FQNEAQ.

The J gene is TRBJ2-5, the V gene TRBV5-4, with 7 positions matching TRBD2. V lost 5 bases and J lost 4; bases outside the gene matches: 8. CDR1 and CDR2 from the germline V gene are SGHNT and YYREEE (reference sequence). This CDR3 is built from 14 residues. Here the CDR3 DNA reads TGTGCCAGCAGTATCGGACTAGAAGGAGAGACCCAGTACTTC. It is translated as CASSIGLEGETQYF.

V is TRBV20-1 and J is TRBJ2-4, with TRBD2 matching over 9 bases. The closer fit of TRBJ2-7 to the DNA end suggests the J call may be wrong. The CDR3 runs to 14 residues. CDR1 and CDR2 (germline): DFQATT, SNEGSKA (reference sequence). The CDR3 sequence is CSASLAGGLYEQYF. CDR3 sequence (DNA): TGCAGTGCTAGTCTCGCGGGGGGGCTCTACGAGCAGTACTTC.

The chain uses TRBV7-2 and TRBJ2-5; no definite D call. V dropped 4 bases and J dropped 5 bases, with 8 bases sitting between them. The CDR3 length is 12 residues. CDR1 SGHTA and CDR2 FQGNSA come from the germline V gene. The CDR3 here is CASSSPVETQYF. The CDR3 DNA reads TGTGCCAGCAGCTCCCCGGTGGAGACCCAGTACTTC.

V is TRBV20-1 and J is TRBJ1-2; possibly TRBD1 for D (5 bases). The CDR3 totals 16 residues. The ends were cut back, 0 bases at V and 3 bases at J, with 17 bases in the middle. The germline V gene has CDR1 DFQATT and CDR2 SNEGSKA (reference sequence). CDR3 residues: CSARDPLLGRDYGYTF. The CDR3, as DNA: TGCAGTGCTAGAGATCCCCTGCTCGGCAGGGACTATGGCTACACCTTC.

The chain joins TRBV10-3 to TRBJ2-2, with a tentative D call TRBD1 (6 bases). V was pared by 10 bases and J by 2 bases, with 11 bases between. From germline, CDR1 is ENHRY and CDR2 SYGVKD. CDR3 size: 13 residues. The CDR3 region is CATGTPNTGELFF. In nucleotides, the CDR3 is TGTGCCACAGGGACACCCAACACCGGGGAGCTGTTTTTT.

This clonotype was seen a few times. The chain employs TRBV7-2 and TRBJ2-7; D gene unclear. V dropped 5 bases and J dropped 5 bases, with 19 bases sitting between them. This CDR3 spans 15 amino acids. Germline CDR1 reads SGHTA; CDR2 reads FQGNSA. CDR3 DNA: TGTGCCAGCAGCGTAGAAGGGCAGAGAACCCACGAGCAGTACTTC. Encoded protein: CASSVEGQRTHEQYF. Based on the CDR3 plus reference TRBV7-2 and TRBJ2-7, the full variable domain is GAGVSQSPSNKVTEKGKDVELRCDPISGHTALYWYRQSLGQGLEFLIYFQGNSAPDKSGLPSDRFSAERTGGSVSTLTIQRTQQEDSAVYLCASSVEGQRTHEQYFGPGTRLTVT.

The chain links TRBV6-6 to TRBJ2-5, with 8 bases that match TRBD2. CDR3 length equals 14 residues. The V segment lost 11 bases and the J segment 0 bases; nucleotides outside the gene matches: 8. The germline CDR1 and CDR2 sequences are MNHNY and SVGAGI (reference sequence). As DNA, the CDR3 is TGTGCCGGGAAAGCGGGGGCGTACCAAGAGACCCAGTACTTC. This gives the protein CAGKAGAYQETQYF.

The J gene is TRBJ1-4, the V gene TRBV15, with D possibly being TRBD1 (6 bases). V lost 4 bases and J 12 bases, leaving 24 bases between the germline ends. Germline CDR1 reads LNHNV; CDR2 reads YYDKDF (reference sequence). The CDR3 sequence is 16 residues long. For the CDR3, the DNA is TGTGCCACCAGCACCCACCCCCAGGGGAGAAGAGAAGAACTGTTTTTT. Protein sequence: CATSTHPQGRREELFF.

This clonotype has a handful of counts. The V and J genes are TRBV4-2 and TRBJ1-6; 11 nucleotides agree with TRBD1. CDR1 is LGHNA and CDR2 is YNFKEQ in the germline V gene. The CDR3 contains 17 residues. J lost 8 bases, V lost 0 bases, and 6 bases had no gene match. CDR3: CASSQDWDRGTHSPLHF. In DNA, the CDR3 is TGTGCCAGCAGCCAAGATTGGGACAGGGGGACGCATTCACCCCTCCACTTT.

Only a few counts were recorded for this clonotype. The chain has TRBV4-2 and TRBJ2-1; 8 nucleotides line up with TRBD1. The CDR3 sequence is 18 residues long. The V and J ends lost 3 bases and 5 bases, in that order; junction bases with no gene match: 15. Germline lookup yields CDR1 LGHNA and CDR2 YNFKEQ. Written as DNA, the CDR3 is TGTGCCAGCAGCCATGGCCTACTCCGGGACAGGATGAACAATGAGCAGTTCTTC. Translating gives CASSHGLLRDRMNNEQFF.

Details on this clonotype: Possible read error: a much larger clone is one base away. The chain recombines TRBV9 with TRBJ1-4; 8 nucleotides align to TRBD1. V lost 3 bases and J lost 1; bases outside the gene matches: 5. Germline V gene data show CDR1 as SGDLS and CDR2 as YYNGEE. The CDR3 sequence is 16 residues long. The CDR3 sequence: CASSAGQEITNEKLFF. The CDR3 DNA is TGTGCCAGCAGCGCGGGACAGGAGATAACTAATGAAAAACTGTTTTTT.

As DNA, the CDR3 is TGTGCCAGCGACTTGGCGGGGGAGACCCAGTACTTC. Its translation is CASDLAGETQYF. The V and J genes are TRBV27 and TRBJ2-5; weak D call: TRBD2 (6 bases). Trimming took 8 bases from V and 5 from J, leaving 12 bases between them. The CDR3 runs to 12 residues. The germline V gene has CDR1 MNHEY and CDR2 SMNVEV (reference sequence).